What follows are 31 T cell receptor beta chains derived from one specimen sequenced in a study of blood T cell repertoires in COVID-19. Here immunoSEQ multiplex PCR was the method, and the copy in TCRdb shows in-frame clones only, minus some. Seen here are approximately 160,000 clones, around 90% observed once, and the top ten hold about 18%. Sequencing was carried out using peripheral blood. The receptors stem from a man aged 55-75 years with active or convalescent COVID-19.

The chain recombines TRBV5-8 with TRBJ2-6; 8 nucleotides line up with TRBD1. The CDR3 totals 17 residues. V lost 4 bases, J lost 2 bases, and 8 bases stayed unmatched. The germline V gene has CDR1 SGHTS and CDR2 YDEGEE. CDR3 in DNA: TGTGCCAGCAGCGGGCGGGACAGGCGGCCTGGGGCCAACGTCCTGACTTTC. Encoded protein: CASSGRDRRPGANVLTF.

In nucleotides, the CDR3 is TGTGCCAGCAGTACAGGACTAGCGCTTACAGATACGCAGTATTTT. Translation: CASSTGLALTDTQYF. The chain links TRBV6-5 to TRBJ2-3; 9 bases map to TRBD2. Trimming cost V 5 bases and J 3 bases; bases outside gene matches: 6. The CDR3 has 15 residues. Per the germline V gene, CDR1 is MNHEY and CDR2 is SVGAGI.

This rearrangement joins TRBV6-7 to TRBJ2-7, with TRBD2 identical over 8 bases. TRBV6-7 qualifies as an ORF whose function is uncertain. The J segment lost 4 bases and the V segment lost 0 bases, leaving 17 bases of the junction unmatched. CDR3 length: 19 residues. For the CDR3, the DNA is TGTGCCAGCAGTTACTCGATAATTCCCAGTAGCGGGGACCGATACGAGCAGTACTTC. Translating it yields CASSYSIIPSSGDRYEQYF.

This chain uses TRBV5-1 with TRBJ1-2; tentatively, D is TRBD1 (6 bases). From germline, CDR1 is SGHRS and CDR2 YFSETQ. This CDR3 comprises 15 residues. Trimming took off 4 bases at V and 2 bases at J, with 15 bases between the two ends. The CDR3 protein is CASSVTGTTNYGYTF. The CDR3 DNA is TGCGCCAGCAGCGTGACCGGGACAACAAACTATGGCTACACCTTC.

The chain links TRBV11-2 to TRBJ1-2; D gene ambiguous. Trimming took off 0 bases at V and 5 bases at J, with 16 bases between the two ends. Germline V gene lookup returns CDR1 SGHAT and CDR2 FQNNGV. CDR3 size: 16 residues. CDR3 region: CASSLDRGKLDYGYTF. Written as DNA, the CDR3 is TGTGCCAGCAGCTTAGATCGAGGAAAACTAGATTATGGCTACACCTTC.

This chain links TRBV10-3 with TRBJ2-1; D uncertain. The CDR3 runs to 13 residues. The V gene lost 6 bases and the J gene lost 5 bases, with 11 bases spanning the gap. Germline CDR1 reads ENHRY; CDR2 reads SYGVKD. CDR3 coding DNA: TGTGCCATCAGCGAAGCAGGTGACAATGAGCAGTTCTTC. Translating gives CAISEAGDNEQFF.

This clone appeared a single time. The V call is TRBV11-1, the J call TRBJ1-5, with D tentatively TRBD1 (5 bases). The CDR3 contains 13 residues. V was trimmed by 5 bases and J by 7 bases, leaving 12 bases between them. Germline CDR1 reads SGHAT; CDR2 reads FQDESV (reference sequence). The CDR3 region is CASSRGLEQPQHF. The CDR3 DNA reads as TGTGCCAGCAGCCGGGGGTTGGAACAGCCCCAGCATTTT.

The chain is built from TRBV11-3 and TRBJ2-1, with 12 bases fitting TRBD2. V shed 3 bases, J shed 7 bases, and the junction held 7 bases outside the gene matches. Germline CDR1 SGHNT, CDR2 YENEEA. This CDR3 is built from 16 residues. Written as DNA, the CDR3 is TGTGCCAGCAGCTTCCGGGGGACTAGCGGGCCTAATGAGCAGTTCTTC. Residues: CASSFRGTSGPNEQFF. The full variable domain, completed using reference TRBV11-3 and TRBJ2-1, is EAGVVQSPRYKIIEKKQPVAFWCNPISGHNTLYWYLQNLGQGPELLIRYENEEAVDDSQLPKDRFSAERLKGVDSTLKIQPAELGDSAVYLCASSFRGTSGPNEQFFGPGTRLTVL.

The J gene is TRBJ2-3, the V gene TRBV5-1; TRBD2 matches 10 bases. Trimming took 0 bases from V and 2 from J; bases not matched to a gene: 9. The CDR3 runs 18 residues. Germline loops: CDR1 SGHRS, CDR2 YFSETQ. This CDR3 reads CASSLAGSSGRPTDTQYF. CDR3 bases: TGCGCCAGCAGCTTGGCAGGTAGTAGCGGGAGGCCCACAGATACGCAGTATTTT.

The chain joins TRBV1 to TRBJ2-6; the table's D gene call, TRBD2, was not cross checked with the DNA. TRBV1 corresponds to a pseudogene. The CDR3 spans 21 residues. CDR3 in amino acids: CTSSQDQGTSGGAIGANVLTF. The CDR3 DNA reads as TGCACCAGCAGCCAAGATCAGGGGACTAGCGGGGGGGCAATTGGGGCCAACGTCCTGACTTTC.

The chain is built from TRBV10-2 and TRBJ1-4, with a possible D match to TRBD1 (6 bases). CDR1 is WSHSY and CDR2 is SAAADI in the germline V gene. The V end lost 6 bases, the J end lost 7 bases, and 18 bases lay between the germline ends. The CDR3 is 15 amino acids. The DNA for the CDR3 is TGCGCCAGCAGCAAATCCGGGACAACGGGTGAAAAACTGTTTTTT. It specifies CASSKSGTTGEKLFF.

The chain links TRBV9 to TRBJ2-3; D is possibly TRBD2 (5 bases). The germline V and J ends were trimmed by 4 bases and 0 bases, with 9 bases remaining between them. Germline-derived CDR1 and CDR2 are SGDLS and YYNGEE. CDR3 length equals 14 residues. The DNA of the CDR3 is TGTGCCAGCAGCAAAGGGAGTAGCACAGATACGCAGTATTTT. Amino acids: CASSKGSSTDTQYF. The full variable domain, in which reference TRBV9 and TRBJ2-3 provide the parts outside the CDR3, is DSGVTQTPKHLITATGQRVTLRCSPRSGDLSVYWYQQSLDQGLQFLIQYYNGEERAKGNILERFSAQQFPDLHSELNLSSLELGDSALYFCASSKGSSTDTQYFGPGTRLTVL.

The rearrangement links TRBV19 to TRBJ1-5; D may be TRBD1 (6 bases). The CDR3 totals 15 residues. Germline CDR1 is LNHDA and CDR2 is SQIVND (reference sequence). Deletions cut 5 bases from V and 2 bases from J, with 13 bases between. CDR3 region: CASSATPGGNQPQHF. In nucleotides, the CDR3 is TGTGCCAGTAGTGCGACCCCAGGGGGCAATCAGCCCCAGCATTTT.

CDR3 sequence reads: CAWSISSDTQYF. The CDR3 bases are TGTGCCTGGAGTATAAGCTCAGATACGCAGTATTTT. This chain joins TRBV30 and TRBJ2-3; D gene unclear. The CDR3 loop spans 12 amino acids. Between the trimmed V and J ends, which lost 2 bases and 4 bases, there was a span of 7 bases. Germline V gives CDR1 GTSNPN, CDR2 SVGIG (reference sequence). The full variable domain, with the rest looked up from reference TRBV30 and TRBJ2-3, is SQTIHQWPATLVQPVGSPLSLECTVEGTSNPNLYWYRQAAGRGLQLLFYSVGIGQISSEVPQNLSASRPQDRQFILSSKKLLLSDSGFYLCAWSISSDTQYFGPGTRLTVL.

The chain recombines TRBV6-5 with TRBJ1-1, with TRBD1 matching 7 bases. The CDR3 extends over 13 amino acids. V was pared by 7 bases and J by 4 bases, with 6 bases of the junction left unmatched. Germline lookup yields CDR1 MNHEY and CDR2 SVGAGI. CDR3 in amino acids: CASKKAGGTEAFF. DNA of the CDR3: TGTGCCAGCAAGAAAGCAGGGGGCACTGAAGCTTTCTTT.

The CDR3 DNA reads TGCAGCTGCTCGTGGCCTGGCGGTCGCGCTGAGCAGTTCTTC. Translation gives CSCSWPGGRAEQFF. The chain couples TRBV29-1 to TRBJ2-1; D uncertain. The V and J ends lost 8 bases and 9 bases respectively, with 23 bases between them. Germline-derived CDR1 and CDR2 are SQVTM and ANQGSEA. CDR3 size: 14 residues.

The chain links TRBV30 to TRBJ2-1, with D possibly TRBD1 on 5 matching bases. This CDR3 has 14 residues. Trimming removed 0 bases from V and 2 bases from J, with 8 bases in between. The V gene's germline CDR1 is GTSNPN and CDR2 SVGIG (reference sequence). The CDR3 here is CAWSVGATYNEQFF. DNA of the CDR3: TGTGCCTGGAGTGTTGGGGCGACCTACAATGAGCAGTTCTTC.

This chain uses TRBV6-5 with TRBJ2-7; the D gene is possibly TRBD2 (6 bases). Germline CDR1 is MNHEY and CDR2 is SVGAGI. The V gene lost 5 bases and the J gene lost 2 bases, with 16 bases spanning the gap. The CDR3 has 15 residues. CDR3: CASSTAGGLPYEQYF. Here the CDR3 DNA reads TGTGCCAGCAGTACCGCCGGGGGTCTTCCCTACGAGCAGTACTTC.

The chain is built from TRBV27 and TRBJ1-1; a possible D gene is TRBD1 (6 bases). Germline assignment: CDR1 MNHEY and CDR2 SMNVEV (reference sequence). The CDR3 covers 15 residues. The ends were cut back, 5 bases at V and 0 bases at J, with 13 bases in the middle. The CDR3 DNA follows: TGTGCCAGCAGTAGATCGACAGGAATGAACACTGAAGCTTTCTTT. It codes for CASSRSTGMNTEAFF.

The chain couples TRBV7-2 to TRBJ2-6; perhaps TRBD1 as D (5 bases). The V end was cut by 5 bases, the J end by 0 bases, with 8 bases between. CDR3 length: 15 amino acids. Germline V gene data show CDR1 as SGHTA and CDR2 as FQGNSA. The CDR3 DNA is TGTGCCAGCAGCAGGGGTAGCTCTGGGGCCAACGTCCTGACTTTC. Translating gives CASSRGSSGANVLTF.

The J gene is TRBJ1-2, the V gene TRBV2; a possible D gene is TRBD1 (6 bases). This CDR3 comprises 14 residues. Germline CDR1 and CDR2: SNHLY and FYNNEI. The V gene lost 6 bases and the J gene lost 6 bases, with 17 bases spanning the gap. CDR3 in amino acids: CASSTWGGGNGYTF. CDR3 DNA: TGTGCCAGCAGCACCTGGGGGGGCGGGAATGGCTACACCTTC.

The chain links TRBV4-1 to TRBJ2-7; TRBD2 matches 7 bases. The CDR3 totals 15 residues. Germline V gives CDR1 MGHRA, CDR2 YSYEKL. Germline trimming cut 2 bases from V and 0 bases from J; bases unmatched to any gene: 4. CDR3 amino acids: CASSQTSGASYEQYF. DNA of the CDR3: TGCGCCAGCAGCCAAACAAGCGGGGCCTCCTACGAGCAGTACTTC.

The chain links TRBV6-5 to TRBJ1-1; TRBD1 matches 8 bases. The V gene's germline CDR1 is MNHEY and CDR2 SVGAGI. J lost 9 bases, V lost 7 bases, and 7 bases had no gene match. The CDR3 spans 12 residues. As DNA, the CDR3 is TGTGCCAGCACCGGGACAGGAGGTCAAGCTTTCTTT. Amino acid sequence: CASTGTGGQAFF.

The V and J genes are TRBV25-1 and TRBJ2-3, with TRBD1 matching over 8 bases. The V segment lost 6 bases and the J segment 2 bases; nucleotides outside the gene matches: 7. The CDR3 covers 15 residues. In germline, CDR1 is MGHDK, CDR2 SYGVNS. Here the CDR3 DNA reads TGTGCCAGCAGCACCGGGACAGGCTACACAGATACGCAGTATTTT. It specifies CASSTGTGYTDTQYF.

Points on this clone: The same CDR3 arises from other DNA sequences in this sample as well. CDR3 loop: CASSLGGGPYEQYF. CDR3 nucleotide sequence: TGTGCCAGCAGCTTAGGTGGGGGCCCCTACGAGCAGTACTTC. V gene TRBV7-9 combines with J gene TRBJ2-7, with D possibly TRBD1 on 6 matching bases. Trimming took off 1 base at V and 2 bases at J, with 9 bases between the two ends. CDR1 and CDR2 from the germline V gene are SEHNR and FQNEAQ (reference sequence). The CDR3 runs 14 residues.

The chain combines TRBV6-4 with TRBJ2-1; D may be TRBD1 (6 bases). This CDR3 has 16 residues. V was shortened by 3 bases and J by 4 bases, with 16 bases between the two germline ends. Germline V gives CDR1 MRHNA, CDR2 SNTAGT. The CDR3 DNA reads TGTGCCAGCAGTGAAGGAATGGACAGTTTATACAATGAGCAGTTCTTC. Amino acids: CASSEGMDSLYNEQFF.

The chain uses TRBV7-2 and TRBJ1-1; D gene uncertain. Trimming took off 2 bases at V and 1 base at J, with 11 bases between the two ends. Per germline, CDR1 SGHTA and CDR2 FQGNSA. CDR3 length equals 15 residues. CDR3 sequence reads: CASSLKGSGNTEAFF. DNA for the CDR3: TGTGCCAGCAGCTTAAAAGGCTCGGGGAACACTGAAGCTTTCTTT.

The sample holds one count of this clone. The genes are TRBV18 and TRBJ1-1; TRBD1 is a possible D gene (5 bases). The CDR3 extends over 16 amino acids. Between the trimmed V and J ends, which lost 2 bases and 0 bases, there was a span of 13 bases. Germline CDR1 and CDR2: KGHSH and LQKENI. CDR3 sequence: CASSPLAGGLNTEAFF. The CDR3 DNA sequence: TGTGCCAGCTCACCATTGGCGGGGGGGTTGAACACTGAAGCTTTCTTT.

The chain couples TRBV6-1 to TRBJ1-5; the match to TRBD1 covers 10 bases. With 4 bases clipped from V and 0 bases from J, the junction kept 9 bases outside the gene matches. The CDR3 extends over 18 amino acids. Germline V gene data show CDR1 as MNHNS and CDR2 as SASEGT. CDR3 in DNA: TGTGCCAGCAGTGGGCGGGACAGGGGTTCGGATAGCAATCAGCCCCAGCATTTT. It codes for CASSGRDRGSDSNQPQHF.

The chain has TRBV5-1 and TRBJ2-1; TRBD1 agrees at 7 bases. Trimming removed 4 bases from V and 5 bases from J; junction bases left unmatched: 3. The CDR3 is made up of 13 amino acids. Germline values: CDR1 SGHRS, CDR2 YFSETQ. The CDR3 DNA follows: TGCGCCAGCAGCCCCGACAGGGACAATGAGCAGTTCTTC. Translation: CASSPDRDNEQFF.

This chain links TRBV5-1 with TRBJ2-5; a weak D match, TRBD1 (6 bases). Trimming shortened V by 4 bases and J by 1 base, and 11 bases separated the two germline ends. The CDR3 consists of 14 residues. Germline loops: CDR1 SGHRS, CDR2 YFSETQ. In nucleotides, the CDR3 is TGCGCCAGCAGCCCCGGACAGCCCCAAGAGACCCAGTACTTC. This gives the protein CASSPGQPQETQYF. Filled out from reference TRBV5-1 and TRBJ2-5, the complete variable domain reads KAGVTQTPRYLIKTRGQQVTLSCSPISGHRSVSWYQQTPGQGLQFLFEYFSETQRNKGNFPGRFSGRQFSNSRSEMNVSTLELGDSALYLCASSPGQPQETQYFGPGTRLLVL.